This record looks at one T cell receptor (beta chain) sequence and its context. The clone's antigen remains unknown. No clone much larger than this one lies a single base away; base qualities are absent. This record comes from a study of STAT5B mutations in CD4+ large granular lymphocyte leukemia (dated by TCRdb to 2022 to 2024). For context, the study as a whole: Among the healthy controls, the CDR3 'QG' motif was associated with a particular HLA allele. TCRbeta repertoires of CD4+ T-cell large granular lymphocyte leukemia patients were compared with those of healthy blood donors. The purity of purified fractions was confirmed by flow cytometry on FACSCanto II or FACSVerse to exceed 95% among lymphocytes.

Buffy coats from around 37 blood donors, supplied by the Finnish Red Cross blood service, were used as healthy controls. All TCR-sequenced material derived from peripheral blood: patient blood samples and healthy donor buffy coats. Ficoll-Hypaque gradient centrifugation was used to isolate peripheral blood mononuclear cells. CD4+ cells were purified magnetically from the buffy coats of healthy controls. The Gentra Puregene Cell and Tissue kit was used to extract genomic DNA, and a Qubit 2.0 fluorometer was used to measure the amount of genomic DNA. The immunoSEQ assay at survey resolution was used to sequence TCRbeta rearrangements from genomic DNA. Per the source publication's procedure: In the TCR sequencing data, the lowest productive clonotype frequency that could be detected was 2.59 x 10-5. Analyses included only productive TCRbeta rearrangements, meaning complete and in-frame sequences. Sample clonality was computed as Simpson clonality in the immunoSEQ Analyzer version 3.0. Clones were binned by frequency as very rare, small, medium, large (1-20%) or hyperexpanded (>20%). Generation probabilities were estimated with OLGA 1.2.3, V-gene circos plots were made with VDJtools, specificities were looked up in VDJdb, and CDR3 motifs were identified with GLIPH. The clones in this table, taken by TCRdb from immuneACCESS, are in-frame only. Not every clone is retained; where verified, under half of the shortfall comes from an unresolved V gene, and the cause of the rest is unknown. V, J and clone size reflect that table, while D and trimming were determined from the DNA. The sample yields tens of thousands of clones; 65% to 70% were counted once. 2.5% to 3% of the sample goes to the ten largest clones.

The research as a whole found: Main leukemic clonotypes were private to each patient, although roughly 24% of the main leukemic clonotypes were found at low frequency in the non-leukemic repertoires of other patients. Data were not HLA-matched; higher clonality in CD4+ versus CD8+ T-LGLL could reflect the relatively small sample size. Enrichment of TRBV06-family usage was observed among the top patient clones (8/27) relative to healthy controls (2/35). Greater clonality appeared to be present in CD4-sorted patient repertoires than in healthy CD4+ repertoires, and the difference was retained after the putative leukemic clones were removed.

Here V drops 6 bases and J drops 4 bases, and the junction holds 7 bases not matched to any gene. Based on the germline V gene (reference sequence), the CDR1 and CDR2 sequences are MNHEY and SMNVEV. The CDR3 starts with the cysteine, ends with the phenylalanine, and has 15 residues. Of all the DNA, just the CDR3 is kept, 45 bases in frame from base 1. The sample consisted of CD4+ T cells from blood buffy coats. The chain joins TRBV27 to TRBJ2-1, and TRBD1 aligns with 9 junction nucleotides. This sequence originates from a human donor in good health. The DNA reads TGTGCCAGCAGCGACAGGGGGGGCGATTACAATGAGCAGTTCTTC. The resulting protein is CASSDRGGDYNEQFF.